This T cell receptor beta chain was documented in a study of CD4 T cells in relation to SARS-CoV-2 and coronaviruses. At the level of the study: TCR beta CDR3s were sequenced after roughly ten-day antigen culture of PBMCs.

The V gene lost 4 bases and the J gene lost 11 bases, with 12 bases spanning the gap. This CDR3 is built from 12 residues. The germline V gene encodes CDR1 SGHAT and CDR2 FQNNGV. As regards this clone: The antigen is undetermined.

CEF-cultured naive and memory CD4+ T cell DNA got survey-level sequencing. TCRdb keeps only in-frame clones here, not all; method: immunoSEQ multiplex PCR. The sample carries 38,000 or so clones, about 80% recorded once. Overall study results and limits: Each donor contributed either pre-pandemic or post-infection samples, not both. Culture-expanded clones reflect memory recall rather than primary priming during culture.

Sequencing was done on a sample of naive CD4+ T cells from PBMCs, cultured in vitro. Subset reported: naive CD4+ T cells isolated by negative enrichment. The rearrangement uses TRBV11-2 and TRBJ2-1, with a possible D match to TRBD2 (5 bases). The receptor was isolated from an adult with COVID-19. CDR3 in amino acids: CASSSLVPKQFF. In DNA, the CDR3 is TGTGCCAGCAGCTCACTAGTTCCGAAGCAGTTCTTC.